This TCR beta chain was sequenced in a study of shared clonotypes between healthy human individuals (dated by TCRdb to 2019 to 2021). About the study as a whole: The cohort included a few men and a couple of women between 18 and 49 years of age. To increase sequencing depth and limit assay-specific biases, TCR repertoire library preparation and sequencing were carried out by different laboratories using diverse techniques. Per donor, leukapheresis produced somewhere between about 0.85 and 8.9 billion PBMCs. To estimate repertoire size and how much clonotype sharing occurs between individuals, the study deeply sequenced the blood TCR repertoires of roughly 5 healthy adults. For each donor, three plates each were used for CD4 naive and CD4 memory, two plates were used for CD8 naive, and one plate was used for CD8 memory.

Healthy HIV-negative adults with no recently reported acute infections or vaccinations were included as donors. All donors were Caucasian adults living in Nashville, Tennessee, USA. Magnetic negative selection was used to enrich CD4+ T cells, after which naive cells were positively selected on CD45RA and the negative fraction became the memory subset. Blood was obtained by leukapheresis, after which PBMCs were separated by Ficoll-Histopaque density gradient centrifugation and cryopreserved in liquid nitrogen vapor phase. Analytical flow cytometry was used to check the purity and quantity of each magnetically sorted T cell population. Each sorted fraction had its genomic DNA isolated and then quantified by UV absorbance on a Nanodrop 2000c. The CDR3, from cysteine to phenylalanine, totals 12 residues. Only the CDR3 portion is preserved as DNA: 36 bases, with reading frame beginning at the first base. The germline V gene encodes CDR1 MGHRA and CDR2 YSYEKL. V is clipped by 8 bases and J by 7 bases, and the sequence between their germline boundaries is 12 bases long.

As regards this clone: The target of this receptor is not known. No quality values exist for individual bases; no much larger clone is one base distant.

Using the deep immunoSEQ assay, multiplex PCR amplified TCR CDR3 regions from genomic DNA. Extracted genomic DNA from each cell subset was distributed evenly across all wells of several immunoSEQ 96-well plates, and each plate was treated as a replicate. For sorted subsets, approximately 0.2 ug of genomic DNA, equivalent to 30,000 or so T cell genomes, went into each replicate PCR. Purified libraries were quantified with a Qubit 3.0 fluorometer, sized on a Bioanalyzer 2100, and re-quantified with the KAPA Library Quantification kit. Every immunoSEQ 96-well plate was sequenced on a dedicated single-read 150-cycle Illumina NextSeq 550 flow cell. As for how the authors treated the data: Because the immunoSEQ output included only junctional sequences and no quality scores, the filtering could not be the same as the filtering used for full-length reads. To assign V/J genes and CDR3, sequences were annotated using PyIR, a Python wrapper for IgBLAST v1.9, with IMGT germline references. Any read was removed if the V/J assignment was weak (E-value above 1e-6), the CDR3 was missing, or the read contained stop codons, out-of-frame junctions, or ambiguous translated residues. V3J clonotypes were defined by identical inferred V gene, J gene, and CDR3 amino acid sequence. Percentage overlap between repertoires was calculated by dividing the number of shared unique clonotypes by the size of the smaller repertoire. Repertoire richness was assessed with RTK rarefaction, the Chao1 estimator, and Recon v2.1 estimates of unobserved clonotypes. Generation probabilities for all TCRbeta clonotypes obtained by the gDNA method from several donors were computed using OLGA. TCRdb carries this immuneACCESS record with in-frame sequences only. Its versions omit some clonotypes, under half of them owing to an unresolved V gene in the studies checked, with the rest unexplained. V, J and clone size reflect that table, while D and trimming were determined from the DNA. The sample table lists about 230,000 clones, 60% to 70% of them with a count of one. The ten biggest clones cover 11% of the sample.

Broad study findings and their caveats: Higher generation probabilities were observed for clonotypes shared by all four sorted-subset donors than for non-shared clonotypes. Larger estimated clonotype richness was generally found for naive subsets than for memory subsets. Rarefaction of sorted-subset datasets indicated incomplete sequencing despite the large sequencing depth. Pairwise subsampling indicated that sequencing depth was expected to affect the degree of clonotype sharing among donors. Sampling was limited to blood, and TCR repertoires in tissue likely differ from TCR repertoires in blood. The small number of donors limited the genetic and exposure-history diversity represented. When a few donors were compared, the shared fraction of clonotypes was about 5.5% for naive CD4, about 4% for naive CD8, 2.3% for memory CD4, and roughly 0.43% for memory CD8.

Material: memory CD4+ T cells sorted from blood. The label giving this sample's cell subset or site can be read as: CD45RA-negative fraction. The receptor was isolated from a man aged 25 to 40 in good health. The V and J segments used are TRBV4-1 and TRBJ2-1; 5 matching bases give a weak D call of TRBD2. The DNA is TGCGCCAGCTCTCGGGGTTGGAATGAGCAGTTCTTC. It translates as CASSRGWNEQFF.